These 16 T cell receptor beta chains originate from one sample sequenced in a study of identical twins. TCRdb re-derived calls from the 5' RACE reads in MiXCR, one entry per CDR3 protein. Altogether about 280,000 distinct CDR3 sequences are present, more than 6.5% being singletons, with the ten largest covering more than 2%. These data were likewise used in another study, on yellow fever vaccine responses in identical twins.

Sequencing was carried out using memory (CD45RO+) T cells sorted from blood. The receptor source for this set is a woman between 18 and 30 years old in good health.

V usage is TRBV12-3 or TRBV12-4 and J usage is TRBJ1-6, with 9 bases identical to TRBD1. J lost 9 bases, V lost 2 bases, and 5 bases had no gene match. The CDR3 loop spans 15 amino acids. The CDR3 bases are TGTGCCAGCAGTTTAAGTCGGACAGGGGTTTCACCCCTCCACTTT. Protein sequence: CASSLSRTGVSPLHF.

The rearrangement links TRBV11-2 to TRBJ1-2; 8 bases are a match to TRBD1. Trimming at V came to 2 bases and at J to 4 bases, leaving 6 bases not matched to a gene. Germline CDR1 and CDR2: SGHAT and FQNNGV. This CDR3 is built from 15 residues. CDR3 in amino acids: CASSLSDRGPYGYTF. The CDR3 DNA sequence: TGTGCCAGCAGCTTAAGCGACAGGGGCCCCTATGGCTACACCTTC.

This clonotype was recorded many times. The chain couples TRBV28 to TRBJ1-4; D may be TRBD1 (5 bases). The V and J ends lost 6 bases and 4 bases respectively, with 21 bases between them. The CDR3 totals 17 residues. The germline V gene encodes CDR1 MDHEN and CDR2 SYDVKM. CDR3 DNA sequence: TGTGCCAGCAGCAGCGGTAACGGGGCCCTTTTTAATGAAAAACTGTTTTTT. It is translated as CASSSGNGALFNEKLFF.

This clonotype was seen many times. The chain is built from TRBV24-1 and TRBJ2-3; TRBD1 matches at 7 bases. Trimming took 12 bases from V and 2 from J; bases not matched to a gene: 4. The CDR3 runs 12 residues. CDR1 and CDR2 from the germline V gene are KGHDR and SFDVKD. The CDR3 loop reads CAVQGNTDTQYF. CDR3 in DNA: TGTGCCGTACAGGGGAACACAGATACGCAGTATTTT.

This clonotype was observed many times. The chain recombines TRBV5-6 with TRBJ2-3; 11 nucleotides line up with TRBD2. CDR1 is SGHDT, CDR2 YYEEEE, per germline. With V trimmed by 2 bases and J by 1 base, 6 bases remained unmatched. This CDR3 has 17 residues. Written as DNA, the CDR3 is TGTGCCAGCAGCTTACTAGCGGGGGCCGTCGGCACAGATACGCAGTATTTT. Translating gives CASSLLAGAVGTDTQYF.

This rearrangement joins TRBV7-8 to TRBJ2-3, with D possibly matching TRBD2 (5 bases). Germline V lookup: CDR1 SGHVS, CDR2 FQNEAQ. The CDR3 spans 18 residues. The germline V and J ends were trimmed by 1 base and 2 bases, with 19 bases remaining between them. This CDR3 reads CASSLEEEAALITDTQYF. CDR3 nucleotides: TGTGCCAGCAGCTTAGAAGAGGAGGCAGCGTTAATCACAGATACGCAGTATTTT.

This chain links TRBV4-1 with TRBJ2-3; D may be TRBD2 (5 bases). Trimming removed 5 bases at V and 6 bases at J, with 27 bases between. CDR3 size: 18 residues. The V gene's germline CDR1 is MGHRA and CDR2 YSYEKL. CDR3 residues: CASSFQTQTSKVLDTQYF. For the CDR3, the DNA is TGCGCCAGCAGCTTTCAGACCCAAACTAGTAAGGTTTTGGATACGCAGTATTTT.

The table lists this clonotype with a few counts. The chain recombines TRBV4-1 with TRBJ2-1; 10 bases map to TRBD2. V was clipped by 4 bases and J by 4 bases; unmatched bases: 7. The CDR3 runs to 16 residues. Germline values: CDR1 MGHRA, CDR2 YSYEKL. The CDR3 nucleotides are TGCGCCAGCAGCCCAATAACTAGCGGGAAGTACAATGAGCAGTTCTTC. Translated, it gives CASSPITSGKYNEQFF.

The chain carries TRBV12-3 or TRBV12-4 and TRBJ2-3; D is perhaps TRBD1 or TRBD2 (5 bases each). V lost 3 bases, J lost 0 bases, and 10 bases lay in between. This CDR3 is built from 15 residues. CDR3: CASSLGVPSTDTQYF. The CDR3, as DNA: TGTGCCAGCAGTTTGGGGGTACCTAGCACAGATACGCAGTATTTT.

This clonotype came up many times. The rearrangement links TRBV27 to TRBJ1-5; 10 positions agree with TRBD1. The CDR3 runs to 15 residues. V lost 6 bases to trimming and J lost 6 bases; unmatched junction nucleotides: 8. From germline, CDR1 is MNHEY and CDR2 SMNVEV (reference sequence). The CDR3 spells CASSRFGTGVQPQHF. DNA of the CDR3: TGTGCCAGCAGCCGATTCGGGACAGGGGTTCAGCCCCAGCATTTT.

The J gene is TRBJ2-3, the V gene TRBV12-3 or TRBV12-4; D not resolved. The CDR3 covers 17 residues. V was trimmed by 6 bases and J by 4 bases, leaving 23 bases between them. CDR3 sequence reads: CASSPGRYSKSADTQYF. DNA for the CDR3: TGTGCCAGCAGCCCAGGTCGTTACAGCAAGTCTGCAGATACGCAGTATTTT.

The chain couples TRBV5-1 to TRBJ2-7; D gene ambiguous. The CDR3 runs to 14 residues. V dropped 0 bases and J dropped 6 bases, with 13 bases sitting between them. Looked up from germline, CDR1 is SGHRS and CDR2 is YFSETQ. Here the CDR3 reads CASSLAADIAEQYF. CDR3 bases: TGCGCCAGCAGCTTGGCCGCTGACATCGCCGAGCAGTACTTC. The full variable domain, with the rest looked up from reference TRBV5-1 and TRBJ2-7, is KAGVTQTPRYLIKTRGQQVTLSCSPISGHRSVSWYQQTPGQGLQFLFEYFSETQRNKGNFPGRFSGRQFSNSRSEMNVSTLELGDSALYLCASSLAADIAEQYFGPGTRLTVT.

This clonotype occurred many times. V and J are TRBV20-1 and TRBJ1-3; no definite D call. The CDR3 has 14 amino acids. Germline V gene lookup returns CDR1 DFQATT and CDR2 SNEGSKA (reference sequence). Trimming pared 1 base from V and 4 bases from J, leaving 11 bases between. CDR3 residues: CSARAVYAGNTIYF. CDR3 DNA sequence: TGCAGTGCTAGAGCTGTTTATGCCGGAAACACCATATATTTT.

In this sample, this clonotype turned up a few times. The V gene is TRBV27, the J gene TRBJ2-7; TRBD2 agrees at 13 bases. Trimming at V came to 5 bases and at J to 7 bases, leaving 8 bases not matched to a gene. Per the germline V gene, CDR1 is MNHEY and CDR2 is SMNVEV (reference sequence). The CDR3 sequence is 15 residues long. The CDR3 sequence: CASSTGLAGVNEQYV. CDR3 DNA sequence: TGTGCCAGCAGTACTGGACTAGCGGGGGTAAATGAGCAGTACGTC.

This clonotype was recorded a few times. This sequence joins TRBV20-1 and TRBJ2-3; TRBD1 agrees at 8 bases. Germline V lookup: CDR1 DFQATT, CDR2 SNEGSKA (reference sequence). Trimming took 0 bases from V and 6 from J; bases not matched to a gene: 5. The CDR3 runs 14 residues. CDR3 sequence: CSARDRTGRDTQYF. CDR3 sequence (DNA): TGCAGTGCTAGAGATCGGACAGGGAGGGATACGCAGTATTTT.

The J gene is TRBJ2-1, the V gene TRBV20-1, with D possibly being TRBD2 (6 bases). This CDR3 contains 13 residues. Germline CDR1 DFQATT, CDR2 SNEGSKA (reference sequence). The V end lost 3 bases, the J end lost 5 bases, and 11 bases lay between the germline ends. The CDR3, as DNA: TGCAGTGCTAGCGGGAGATGGGACAATGAGCAGTTCTTC. Amino acid sequence: CSASGRWDNEQFF.